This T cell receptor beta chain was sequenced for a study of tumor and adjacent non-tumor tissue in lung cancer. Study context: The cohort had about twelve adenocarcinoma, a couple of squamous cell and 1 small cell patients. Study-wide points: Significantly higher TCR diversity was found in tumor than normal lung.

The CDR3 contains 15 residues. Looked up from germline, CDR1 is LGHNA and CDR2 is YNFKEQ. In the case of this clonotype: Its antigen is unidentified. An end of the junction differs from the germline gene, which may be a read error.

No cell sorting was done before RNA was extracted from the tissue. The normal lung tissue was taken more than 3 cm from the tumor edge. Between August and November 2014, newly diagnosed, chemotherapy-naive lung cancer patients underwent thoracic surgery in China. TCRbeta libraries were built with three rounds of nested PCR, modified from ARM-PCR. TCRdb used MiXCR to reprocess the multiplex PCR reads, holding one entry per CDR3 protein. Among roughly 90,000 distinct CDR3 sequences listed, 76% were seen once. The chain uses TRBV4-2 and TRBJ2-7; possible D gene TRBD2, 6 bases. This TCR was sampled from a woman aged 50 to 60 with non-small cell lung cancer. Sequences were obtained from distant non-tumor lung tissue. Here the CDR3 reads CASRQESGGKAVQYF. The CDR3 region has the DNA TGTGCCAGCAGACAAGAGTCCGGCGGGAAGGCCGTGCAGTACTTC.